This T cell receptor (beta chain) was obtained from a study of CD8+CD57+ T cells in acquired aplastic anemia (dated by TCRdb to 2016 to 2018). With respect to the entire study: On average, sorted CD4+ and CD8+ cells yielded around 3.5 ug of extracted DNA, with a range of roughly 0.17 to 27.4 ug. Mean read counts for healthy donor samples were roughly 10 million for CD4+ cells and about 12 million for CD8+ cells. What the research found in general, with its limitations: Between patients and healthy controls, no significant difference in CD8+ Simpson's diversity was found (P=0.060). Although 25 to 30 CD8+ CDR3 sequences were shared by patients and controls, these sequences appeared highly expressed in patients and within the immunodominant clones of patients.

Looking up the germline V gene yields CDR1 SGHVS and CDR2 FNYEAQ. Trimming takes 5 bases from V and 1 base from J, and the germline ends sit 11 bases apart. The CDR3, cysteine through phenylalanine, is 14 amino acids long. Solely the CDR3 DNA is kept, with 42 bases framed from the first base. Genomic DNA was used as template for profiling of TCR beta VDJ combinations and CDR3 sequences. An Illumina HiSeq 2000 was used for TCR repertoire sequencing. As for how the authors treated the data: Repertoire assessment relied on Simpson's diversity index, CDR3 size and DJ length profiles, and TRBV/TRBJ rearrangement plots. The most abundant DNA sequence in the deep sequencing data was defined as the immunodominant clone. CDR3 amino acid sequences were screened for sharing across subjects and were compared with published repertoires and the VDJdb database. TCRdb passed the public sequencing reads through fastp at Q25 and MiXCR, retaining productive beta sequences. Merged by CDR3 protein, the rows form single entries marked with the most common genes and DNA. TCRdb, not the original authors, processed these V and J calls. The sample includes about 180,000 distinct CDR3 sequences, with 45% to 50% observed a single time. Jointly, the top ten make up around 2.7% of the sample.

In the case of this clonotype: Its antigen is still unknown. Base qualities are not recorded, but no much larger clone differs from it by a single base.

In the study, sorted CD4+ and CD8+ blood T cells from patients with severe aplastic anemia and from healthy subjects underwent deep sequencing of TCR repertoires. Ficoll-Paque density gradient centrifugation was used to isolate peripheral blood mononuclear cells. Before DNA extraction, CD4+ and CD8+ T cells were sorted with FACS or magnetic beads. The receptor was derived from a human donor in good health. This chain is built from TRBV7-6 and TRBJ2-5; no confident D gene assignment can be made. Material for sequencing was sorted CD4+, CD8+, or CD8+CD57+ T cells (not recorded which) from PBMCs. The encoded CDR3 is CASSPHRAQETQYF. The DNA sequence is as follows: TGTGCCAGCAGCCCTCACAGAGCCCAAGAGACCCAGTACTTC.